Listed below are T cell receptor beta chains from one sample, sequenced in a study of CD8 T cells in ankylosing spondylitis. TCRdb re-derived calls from the 5' RACE reads in MiXCR, one entry per CDR3 protein. The sample consists of roughly 91,000 distinct CDR3 sequences, roughly 8% of them appearing once. What was sequenced was blood, either unsorted or a sorted T cell fraction (not recorded which). The receptors here all came from a male donor with ankylosing spondylitis or in good health (not recorded which). Both conserved end residues are part of each CDR3. Fields, in order: D gene, V gene, clone size, J gene, CDR3 DNA, CDR3 protein. A D gene is named only where the DNA matches it firmly. Only part of the rows carry a size: once, few, many, or a class if the clone is expanded.

>NA|TRBV19|few|TRBJ2-3
TGTGCCAGTAGTATTAGGGCCGGGATGAATACGCAGTATTTT
CASSIRAGMNTQYF
>TRBD1|TRBV18|many|TRBJ2-7
TGTGCCAGCTCACCGGACAGGAGTTCCTACGAGCAGTACTTC
CASSPDRSSYEQYF
>NA|TRBV20-1|many|TRBJ2-1
TGCAGTGCTCCCTTTCCGGTCTCCTACAATGAGCAGTTCTTC
CSAPFPVSYNEQFF
>NA|TRBV7-2|many|TRBJ1-2
TGTGCCAGCAGTTCAACAGGGATAGGGGCTGGCTACACCTTC
CASSSTGIGAGYTF
>NA|TRBV15|many|TRBJ1-5
TGTGCCACCAGTCCCCGACCGAGAAATAGCAATCAGCCCCAGCATTTT
CATSPRPRNSNQPQHF
>NA|TRBV21-1|NA|TRBJ1-1
TGTGCCAGCAGCCCGTTAAGGGGAAAGGGGGCGGACATGAACACTGAAGCTTTCTTT
CASSPLRGKGADMNTEAFF
>TRBD2|TRBV3-1|many|TRBJ2-1
TGTGCCAGCAGCCAAACTAGCGGGAGGGTTCGGTCCTACAATGAGCAGTTCTTC
CASSQTSGRVRSYNEQFF
>NA|TRBV29-1|many|TRBJ2-1
TGCAGCGTGACCGTTGGAGGGGATAGCTCCTACAATGAGCAGTTCTTC
CSVTVGGDSSYNEQFF
>NA|TRBV20-1|few|TRBJ1-3
TGCAGTGCTAGGGTACCCGGGAGCTCTGGAAACACCATATATTTT
CSARVPGSSGNTIYF
>TRBD1|TRBV29-1|many|TRBJ1-6
TGCAGCGTAAAGGGGACAGGGAATTCACCCCTCCACTTT
CSVKGTGNSPLHF
>TRBD1|TRBV10-2|NA|TRBJ2-7
TGCGCCAGCACCGGGGACAGGGCGCGGTTTGGGAACGAGCAGTACTTC
CASTGDRARFGNEQYF
>TRBD2|TRBV11-2|many|TRBJ2-5
TGTGCCAGCAGCTTACCAGCGGGACAAGAGACCCAGTACTTC
CASSLPAGQETQYF
>NA|TRBV27|many|TRBJ1-2
TGTGCCAGTAGGGACCCCCTAGACTATGGCTACACCTTC
CASRDPLDYGYTF
>TRBD2|TRBV20-1|many|TRBJ2-1
TGCAGTGCTAGAGATCCTCTAGCGGGATCTCCCAATGAGCAGTTCTTC
CSARDPLAGSPNEQFF
>NA|TRBV12-2|NA|TRBJ2-5
TGTGCAAGTCGCCCGGCGTTAGAGTACCAAGAGACCCAGTACTTC
CASRPALEYQETQYF
>NA|TRBV6-2/TRBV6-3|many|TRBJ1-4
TGTGCCAGCAGTTCCCCAGTTGAAAAACTGTTTTTT
CASSSPVEKLFF
>TRBD2|TRBV20-1|many|TRBJ2-1
TGCAGTGCTAAAACAGCGGGGAGAATTTACAATGAGCAGTTCTTC
CSAKTAGRIYNEQFF
>TRBD2|TRBV20-1|many|TRBJ2-1
TGCAGTGCTCACCGCGGACTAGCGGGGGATTACAATGAGCAGTTCTTC
CSAHRGLAGDYNEQFF
>NA|TRBV27|many|TRBJ2-2
TGTGCCAGCAGTTTTAGGTACACCGGGGAGCTGTTTTTT
CASSFRYTGELFF
>NA|TRBV10-3|NA|TRBJ2-5
TGTGCCATCAGGGACGGAGCAAGAGAGGCCCAGTACTTC
CAIRDGAREAQYF
>NA|TRBV28|many|TRBJ2-1
TGTGCCAGCAGTTTTGTCCATGAGCAGTTCTTC
CASSFVHEQFF
>NA|TRBV7-9|few|TRBJ1-4
TGTGCCAGCAGCTCCGGTCAGGGAGGAAATGAAAAACTGTTTTTT
CASSSGQGGNEKLFF
>NA|TRBV5-1|many|TRBJ2-7
TGCGCCAGCAGCTTGAGGACCTCCGGGACAACCGTCTACGAGCAGTACTTC
CASSLRTSGTTVYEQYF
>TRBD2|TRBV12-3/TRBV12-4|many|TRBJ2-3
TGTGCCAGCAGTTTGCGCGGTAGCGGGAGGGCGATAGATACGCAGTATTTT
CASSLRGSGRAIDTQYF
>NA|TRBV7-8|NA|TRBJ1-2
TGTGCCAGCAGCTTCCCTGGGAGGGTTGATGGCTACACCTTC
CASSFPGRVDGYTF
>TRBD2|TRBV30|many|TRBJ2-2
TGTGCCTGGAGTCGGACTAGCCGGGCCCCCGGGGAGCTGTTTTTT
CAWSRTSRAPGELFF
>TRBD1|TRBV18|many|TRBJ2-2
TGTGCCAGCTCACCCGGACAGGTTGGTGCGAACACCGGGGAGCTGTTTTTT
CASSPGQVGANTGELFF